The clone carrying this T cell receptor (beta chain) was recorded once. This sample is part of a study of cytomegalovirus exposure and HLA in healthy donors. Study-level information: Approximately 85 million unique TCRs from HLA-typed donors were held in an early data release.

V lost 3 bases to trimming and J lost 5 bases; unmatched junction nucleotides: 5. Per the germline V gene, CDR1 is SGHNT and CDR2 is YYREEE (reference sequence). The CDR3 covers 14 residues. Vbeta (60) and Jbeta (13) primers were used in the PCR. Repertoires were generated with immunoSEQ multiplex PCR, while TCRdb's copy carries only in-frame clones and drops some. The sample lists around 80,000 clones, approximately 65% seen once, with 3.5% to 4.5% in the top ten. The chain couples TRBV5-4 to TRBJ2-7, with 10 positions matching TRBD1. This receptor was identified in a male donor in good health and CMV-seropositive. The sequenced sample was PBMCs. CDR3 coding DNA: TGTGCCAGCAGCTCGGGACAGGGGCGCCACGAGCAGTACTTC. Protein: CASSSGQGRHEQYF.